This T cell receptor beta chain is from a study of blood T cell repertoires in COVID-19. The CDR3 totals 16 residues. CDR1 and CDR2 (germline): SEHNR, FQNEAQ (reference sequence). V was shortened by 4 bases and J by 0 bases, with 15 bases between the two germline ends. Living in 24 US areas, the participants were between roughly 18 and 90 years of age. Libraries were prepared by immunoSEQ multiplex PCR; TCRdb keeps only in-frame clonotypes and omits some of them. Among approximately 200,000 clones listed, around 90% were seen once. This sequence originates from a man aged 25-40 years who had recovered from COVID-19. The sample comprised PBMCs or T cells enriched from blood (not recorded which). The J gene is TRBJ1-1, the V gene TRBV7-9; tentative D call: TRBD1 (5 bases). CDR3 protein: CASSYRGVPVNTEAFF. CDR3 DNA: TGTGCCAGCAGCTACCGGGGGGTTCCTGTGAACACTGAAGCTTTCTTT.